These 11 T cell receptor beta chains were sequenced from one sample in a study of shared clonotypes between healthy human individuals. Data came from immunoSEQ multiplex PCR; TCRdb stores just in-frame clones and leaves some out. The sample has fewer than 2.5 million clones, 90% to 95% seen once. Sequenced material: naive CD4+ T cells from PBMCs. The subset here: CD45RA+ positively selected. These receptors all stem from a man between 18 and 29 years old in good health. Some clones in this sample may be carry-over from other donors' samples.

The chain employs TRBV7-9 and TRBJ2-1, with a possible D match to TRBD2 (5 bases). CDR1 and CDR2 (germline): SEHNR, FQNEAQ (reference sequence). The V end lost 1 base, the J end lost 0 bases, and 10 bases lay between the germline ends. CDR3 length: 16 amino acids. CDR3 amino acids: CASSLVARDSYNEQFF. DNA of the CDR3: TGTGCCAGCAGCTTAGTAGCGAGAGACTCCTACAATGAGCAGTTCTTC. Combining the CDR3 with reference TRBV7-9 and TRBJ2-1 gives the whole variable domain DTGVSQNPRHKITKRGQNVTFRCDPISEHNRLYWYRQTLGQGPEFLTYFQNEAQLEKSRLLSDRFSAERPKGSFSTLEIQRTEQGDSAMYLCASSLVARDSYNEQFFGPGTRLTVL.

This chain links TRBV12-5 with TRBJ1-1; D gene ambiguous. CDR3 length: 17 amino acids. V was trimmed by 1 base and J by 1 base, leaving 16 bases between them. Germline CDR1 and CDR2: LGHNT and FRNRAP. CDR3 amino acids: CASGLARLRSENTEAFF. In DNA form, the CDR3 reads TGTGCTAGTGGTTTGGCCAGGCTCAGGTCCGAGAACACTGAAGCTTTCTTT.

The chain joins TRBV28 to TRBJ2-2, with 7 nucleotides matching TRBD2. Germline V gene lookup returns CDR1 MDHEN and CDR2 SYDVKM. V lost 6 bases to trimming and J lost 1 base; unmatched junction nucleotides: 11. The CDR3 contains 17 residues. In nucleotides, the CDR3 is TGTGCCAGCAGCCCACTTGGAGCTAGCGGGAACACCGGGGAGCTGTTTTTT. It translates to CASSPLGASGNTGELFF.

The chain joins TRBV9 to TRBJ1-1; 9 nucleotides align to TRBD1. The CDR3 is 14 residues long. Germline V gives CDR1 SGDLS, CDR2 YYNGEE. V lost 0 bases and J lost 7; bases outside the gene matches: 4. CDR3 amino acids: CASSVGTGVGEAFF. The CDR3 DNA sequence: TGTGCCAGCAGCGTAGGGACAGGGGTGGGTGAAGCTTTCTTT.

V is TRBV5-4 and J is TRBJ2-7, with 8 bases aligning to TRBD2. CDR3 length equals 13 residues. Germline V CDR1 and CDR2: SGHNT, YYREEE (reference sequence). V was pared by 0 bases and J by 4 bases, with 0 bases of the junction left unmatched. This chain's CDR3 is CASSLASGYEQYF. CDR3 sequence (DNA): TGTGCCAGCAGCTTGGCTAGCGGGTACGAGCAGTACTTC.

The genes are TRBV7-2 and TRBJ2-7; 8 nucleotides match TRBD2. J lost 1 base, V lost 1 base, and 3 bases had no gene match. The CDR3 consists of 15 residues. CDR1 and CDR2 from the germline V gene are SGHTA and FQGNSA. CDR3 DNA: TGTGCCAGCAGCTTAGATGCGGGAGGATCCTACGAGCAGTACTTC. It translates to CASSLDAGGSYEQYF.

The rearrangement links TRBV5-1 to TRBJ2-7; 11 bases align to TRBD2. The length of the CDR3 is 15 residues. In germline, CDR1 is SGHRS, CDR2 YFSETQ. The V segment lost 4 bases and the J segment 9 bases; nucleotides outside the gene matches: 12. The CDR3 loop is CASSVGTSGPRVQYF. The CDR3 nucleotides are TGCGCCAGCAGCGTGGGGACTAGCGGACCGCGCGTGCAGTACTTC.

J is TRBJ2-5 and V is TRBV5-1; 7 nucleotides line up with TRBD2. Trimming removed 3 bases from V and 1 base from J; junction bases left unmatched: 12. There are 17 residues in the CDR3. Germline CDR1 and CDR2: SGHRS and YFSETQ. The CDR3 sequence: CASSSPVGAGFQETQYF. The CDR3 nucleotides read TGCGCCAGCAGCTCCCCCGTTGGAGCGGGATTCCAAGAGACCCAGTACTTC.

The V call is TRBV4-1, the J call TRBJ1-5, with a weak D call TRBD1 (6 bases). Trimming cost V 2 bases and J 4 bases, with 9 bases left between them. This CDR3 comprises 14 residues. Germline V lookup: CDR1 MGHRA, CDR2 YSYEKL. Here the CDR3 DNA reads TGCGCCAGCAGCCAACACAGGGAGAATCAGCCCCAGCATTTT. It translates to CASSQHRENQPQHF.

A remark on this clone: Other DNA sequences within the sample encode an identical CDR3. This rearrangement joins TRBV5-1 to TRBJ1-1, with 10 bases identical to TRBD1. The CDR3 spans 14 residues. The germline V gene encodes CDR1 SGHRS and CDR2 YFSETQ. The V segment lost 4 bases and the J segment 4 bases; nucleotides outside the gene matches: 4. The chain's CDR3 is CASSPGQGITEAFF. In nucleotides, the CDR3 is TGCGCCAGCAGCCCGGGACAGGGGATCACTGAAGCTTTCTTT.

The chain carries TRBV9 and TRBJ1-1; no definite D call. Germline CDR1 SGDLS, CDR2 YYNGEE. This CDR3 spans 14 amino acids. V lost 3 bases and J 1 base, leaving 10 bases between the germline ends. CDR3 sequence reads: CASSASLSNTEAFF. CDR3 coding DNA: TGTGCCAGCAGCGCCTCCCTTTCGAACACTGAAGCTTTCTTT.